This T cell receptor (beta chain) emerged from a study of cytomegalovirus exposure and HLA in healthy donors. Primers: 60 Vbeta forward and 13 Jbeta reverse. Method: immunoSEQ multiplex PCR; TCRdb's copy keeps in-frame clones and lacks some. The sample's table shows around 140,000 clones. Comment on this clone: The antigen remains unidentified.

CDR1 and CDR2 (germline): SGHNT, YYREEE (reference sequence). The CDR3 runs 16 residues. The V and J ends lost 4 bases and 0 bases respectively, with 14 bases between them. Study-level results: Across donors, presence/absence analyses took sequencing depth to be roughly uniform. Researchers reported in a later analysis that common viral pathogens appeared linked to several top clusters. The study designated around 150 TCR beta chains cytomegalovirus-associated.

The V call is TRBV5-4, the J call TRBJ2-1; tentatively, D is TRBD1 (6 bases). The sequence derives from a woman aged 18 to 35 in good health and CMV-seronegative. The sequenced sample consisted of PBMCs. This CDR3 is CASSGSVRGSYNEQFF. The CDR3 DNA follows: TGTGCCAGCAGCGGCTCAGTCAGGGGCTCCTACAATGAGCAGTTCTTC.